This T cell receptor beta chain appears in the sequencing data of a study of blood T cell repertoires in COVID-19. For the study at large: Material from acute and convalescent COVID-19 was sourced from the United States, Italy and Spain. PBMCs, B-cell-depleted T cells, or T cells were the source of the cDNA or gDNA that made up the material.

Original analysis: Estimation of nucleated cell counts was performed using reference gene primer amplification. Assay used: immunoSEQ multiplex PCR; TCRdb lists only in-frame clones, some missing. That table furnishes V, J and clone size, whereas the DNA furnished D and trimming. The table includes over 50,000 clones, less than 90% detected once. V lost 4 bases to trimming and J lost 3 bases; unmatched junction nucleotides: 8. CDR3 length: 15 residues. The germline V gene encodes CDR1 ENHRY and CDR2 SYGVKD. This TCR came from a human donor in a cohort sampled during active COVID-19. The J gene is TRBJ1-2, the V gene TRBV10-3, with TRBD1 matching over 7 bases. Sequencing used peripheral blood. The CDR3 reads CAISGGGQEHYGYTF. DNA of the CDR3: TGTGCCATCAGTGGGGGAGGACAGGAACACTATGGCTACACCTTC.